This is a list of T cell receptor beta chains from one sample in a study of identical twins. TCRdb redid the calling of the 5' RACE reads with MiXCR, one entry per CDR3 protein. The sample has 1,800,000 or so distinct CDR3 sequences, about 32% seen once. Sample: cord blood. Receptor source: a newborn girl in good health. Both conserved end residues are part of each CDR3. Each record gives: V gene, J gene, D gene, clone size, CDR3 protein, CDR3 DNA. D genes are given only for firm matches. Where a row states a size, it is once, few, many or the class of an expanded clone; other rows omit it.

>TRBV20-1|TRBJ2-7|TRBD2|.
CSAAGLAVDEQYF
TGCAGTGCAGCTGGACTAGCAGTCGATGAGCAGTACTTC
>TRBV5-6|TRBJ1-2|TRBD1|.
CASSITGQGANYGYTF
TGTGCCAGCAGCATAACGGGACAGGGCGCTAACTATGGCTACACCTTC
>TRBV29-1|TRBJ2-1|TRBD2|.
CSGGLAGGGNEQFF
TGCAGCGGTGGACTAGCGGGAGGGGGCAATGAGCAGTTCTTC
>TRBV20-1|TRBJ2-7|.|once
CNASRGAPRYEQYF
TGCAATGCTAGTAGGGGGGCACCCCGATACGAGCAGTACTTC
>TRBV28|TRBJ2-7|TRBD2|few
CASTLAGGHNEQYF
TGTGCCAGCACCCTAGCGGGAGGGCACAATGAGCAGTACTTC
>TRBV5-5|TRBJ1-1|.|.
CASRDLGNTEAFF
TGTGCCAGCAGGGACTTGGGAAACACTGAAGCTTTCTTT
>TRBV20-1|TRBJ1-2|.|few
CSAYGHSYGYTF
TGCAGTGCATACGGACACTCCTATGGCTACACCTTC
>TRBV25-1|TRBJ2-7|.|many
CASAQGYEQYF
TGTGCCAGCGCACAGGGATACGAGCAGTACTTC
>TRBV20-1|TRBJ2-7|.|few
CSARVGASDYEQYF
TGCAGTGCTAGAGTAGGGGCATCCGACTACGAGCAGTACTTC
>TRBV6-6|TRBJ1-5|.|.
CASSYLAGNQPQHF
TGTGCCAGCAGTTACTTGGCGGGGAATCAGCCCCAGCATTTT
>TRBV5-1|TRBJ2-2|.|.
CASSLLVTGELFF
TGTGCCAGCAGTCTATTAGTCACCGGGGAGCTGTTTTTT
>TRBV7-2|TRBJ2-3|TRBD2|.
CASSTLYLREGTDTQYF
TGTGCCAGCAGCACCTTATATTTGCGGGAGGGCACAGATACGCAGTATTTT
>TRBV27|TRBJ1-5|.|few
CASSAAGGVTQPQHF
TGTGCCAGCAGTGCCGCGGGGGGGGTGACTCAGCCCCAGCATTTT
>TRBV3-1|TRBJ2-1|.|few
CASSQGRLNNEQFF
TGTGCCAGCAGCCAAGGGCGACTTAACAATGAGCAGTTCTTC
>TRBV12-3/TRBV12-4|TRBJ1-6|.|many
CASSPRTGNNSPLHF
TGTGCCAGCAGTCCTCGGACCGGGAATAATTCACCCCTCCACTTT
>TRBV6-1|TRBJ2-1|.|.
CASSQVRSGDALGEQFF
TGTGCCAGCAGTCAAGTCAGGTCGGGAGACGCTTTGGGTGAGCAGTTCTTC
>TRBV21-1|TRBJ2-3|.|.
CASSKAGLAGRHTDTQYF
TGCGCCAGCAGCAAAGCAGGACTAGCGGGTCGCCACACAGATACGCAGTATTTT
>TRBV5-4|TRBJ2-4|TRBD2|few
CASSLLAGGGYEPYF
TGTGCCAGCAGCCTACTAGCGGGGGGAGGGTACGAGCCGTACTTC
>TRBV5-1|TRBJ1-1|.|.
CASSFNRASSTEAFF
TGCGCCAGCAGCTTTAATCGGGCCTCGAGCACTGAAGCTTTCTTT
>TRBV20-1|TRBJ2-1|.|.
CSAPRTLSSYNEQFF
TGCAGTGCTCCTCGGACCCTTAGCTCCTACAATGAGCAGTTCTTC
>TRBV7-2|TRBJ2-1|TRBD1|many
CASSKGQNYNEQFF
TGTGCCAGCAGCAAGGGACAGAATTACAATGAGCAGTTCTTC
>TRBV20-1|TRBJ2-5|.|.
CSARDTGGGSQETQYF
TGCAGTGCTAGAGATACTGGAGGGGGATCACAAGAGACCCAGTACTTC
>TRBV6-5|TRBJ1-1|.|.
CASSLGPLGRAFF
TGTGCCAGCAGCCTCGGGCCGTTGGGACGAGCTTTCTTT
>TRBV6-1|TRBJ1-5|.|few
CASSEVGVNQPQHF
TGTGCCAGCAGTGAAGTGGGGGTCAATCAGCCCCAGCATTTT
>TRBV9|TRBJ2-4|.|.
CASSVDSGGTRYF
TGTGCCAGCAGCGTAGATAGCGGTGGGACACGGTACTTC
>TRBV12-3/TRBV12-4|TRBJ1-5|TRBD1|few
CASSKTGVNQPQHF
TGTGCCAGCAGTAAAACAGGGGTCAATCAGCCCCAGCATTTT
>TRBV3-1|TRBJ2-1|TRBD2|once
CASSRRLAGNYNEQFF
TGTGCCAGCAGCCGTCGACTAGCGGGTAACTACAATGAGCAGTTCTTC
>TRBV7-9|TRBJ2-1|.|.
CASSPLNDEQFF
TGTGCCAGCAGCCCACTAAACGATGAGCAGTTCTTC
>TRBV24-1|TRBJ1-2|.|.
CATSDDGLGGYTF
TGTGCCACCAGTGATGACGGCCTCGGGGGCTACACCTTC